Following are 2 T cell receptor beta chains from one sample sequenced in a study of vaccination and CD4 T cells after COVID-19. Researchers used the Oncomine TCR Beta short-read assay to sequence DNA from cultured CD4+ T cells. MiXCR, applied by TCRdb to the PCR reads, yields one record per CDR3 protein. The data hold 15,000 to 25,000 distinct CDR3 sequences, with roughly half observed a single time. These receptors' targets are unknown. Treatment in this sample: approximately 9-day PBMC culture with coronavirus spike peptide pools or control peptides (ViraFEST assay). The specimen sequenced was CD4+ T cells from blood, cultured in vitro. The receptors here all came from a human donor who had recovered from COVID-19.

In its sample, this clonotype was seen a few times. CDR3 nucleotide sequence: TGTGCCAGCAGCTTAACAGATACGCAGTATTTT. Protein product: CASSLTDTQYF. The chain recombines TRBV7-9 with TRBJ2-3; no reliable D call. Germline assignment: CDR1 SEHNR and CDR2 FQNEAQ (reference sequence). V was trimmed by 2 bases and J by 3 bases, leaving 0 bases between them. This CDR3 comprises 11 residues.

V usage is TRBV20-1 and J usage is TRBJ2-1, with a tentative D call TRBD1 (5 bases). With 2 bases removed from V and 6 bases from J, the gap between germline ends came to 14 bases. Germline CDR1 reads DFQATT; CDR2 reads SNEGSKA (reference sequence). The CDR3 runs 14 residues. The CDR3 is CSARSAGHFNEQFF. CDR3 bases: TGCAGTGCTAGAAGTGCAGGGCATTTCAATGAGCAGTTCTTC.